Below, 30 T cell receptor beta chains from the same sample are listed, as sequenced in a study of blood T cell repertoires in COVID-19. TCRdb's table, derived via immunoSEQ multiplex PCR, lists solely in-frame clones and lacks some. The sample includes under 200,000 clones, around 87% of them seen just once. Sequencing was performed on peripheral blood. Source of these receptors: a man aged 35 to 55 with active or convalescent COVID-19.

The chain employs TRBV7-9 and TRBJ1-2, with TRBD1 identical over 11 bases. This CDR3 has 19 residues. The V segment lost 2 bases and the J segment 0 bases; nucleotides outside the gene matches: 11. In germline, CDR1 is SEHNR, CDR2 FQNEAQ (reference sequence). CDR3 in DNA: TGTGCCAGCAGCTTAACAAACTCGGGACAGGGGGTGGCTAACTATGGCTACACCTTC. This gives the protein CASSLTNSGQGVANYGYTF. The full variable domain, its missing parts supplied by reference TRBV7-9 and TRBJ1-2, is DTGVSQNPRHKITKRGQNVTFRCDPISEHNRLYWYRQTLGQGPEFLTYFQNEAQLEKSRLLSDRFSAERPKGSFSTLEIQRTEQGDSAMYLCASSLTNSGQGVANYGYTFGSGTRLTVV.

The chain recombines TRBV28 with TRBJ1-2; no definite D call. The CDR3 sequence is 14 residues long. The germline V and J ends were trimmed by 6 bases and 1 base, with 12 bases remaining between them. Germline loops: CDR1 MDHEN, CDR2 SYDVKM. CDR3 residues: CASSRGAFNYGYTF. The CDR3 DNA reads TGTGCCAGCAGCCGGGGAGCCTTTAACTATGGCTACACCTTC.

This clone was found once. The chain has TRBV6-5 and TRBJ1-1, with 12 nucleotides matching TRBD1. The CDR3 extends over 15 amino acids. V was pared by 2 bases and J by 5 bases, with 3 bases of the junction left unmatched. CDR1 is MNHEY, CDR2 SVGAGI, per germline. CDR3 DNA sequence: TGTGCCAGCAGTTACGGGACAGGGGGCGGAACTGAAGCTTTCTTT. This encodes CASSYGTGGGTEAFF.

V usage is TRBV30 and J usage is TRBJ1-1; 7 bases fit TRBD1. Per the germline V gene, CDR1 is GTSNPN and CDR2 is SVGIG (reference sequence). The CDR3 spans 13 residues. V dropped 3 bases and J dropped 7; count of bases not matched to a gene: 8. CDR3 protein: CAWSRGQPNEAFF. The CDR3 DNA reads as TGTGCCTGGAGCCGGGGACAGCCGAATGAAGCTTTCTTT.

The chain employs TRBV15 and TRBJ1-4; 11 bases are a match to TRBD1. Trimming cost V 5 bases and J 7 bases; bases outside gene matches: 3. Germline V gives CDR1 LNHNV, CDR2 YYDKDF (reference sequence). This CDR3 comprises 14 residues. CDR3 nucleotide sequence: TGTGCCACCAGCGGACAGGGGGCGCGTGAAAAACTGTTTTTT. This translates into CATSGQGAREKLFF. Full variable domain (rest looked up from reference TRBV15 and TRBJ1-4): DAMVIQNPRYQVTQFGKPVTLSCSQTLNHNVMYWYQQKSSQAPKLLFHYYDKDFNNEADTPDNFQSRRPNTSFCFLDIRSPGLGDTAMYLCATSGQGAREKLFFGSGTQLSVL.

The CDR3: CASSEWPNGNTIYF. CDR3 DNA: TGTGCCAGCAGTGAATGGCCGAATGGAAACACCATATATTTT. The chain links TRBV25-1 to TRBJ1-3; no definite D call. This CDR3 is built from 14 residues. The germline CDR1 and CDR2 sequences are MGHDK and SYGVNS. Trimming pared 1 base from V and 3 bases from J, leaving 7 bases between. The whole variable domain, filled in from reference TRBV25-1 and TRBJ1-3, reads EADIYQTPRYLVIGTGKKITLECSQTMGHDKMYWYQQDPGMELHLIHYSYGVNSTEKGDLSSESTVSRIRTEHFPLTLESARPSHTSQYLCASSEWPNGNTIYFGEGSWLTVV.

This CDR3 is CASSLGGQGNYGYTF. The CDR3 region has the DNA TGTGCCAGCAGCTTAGGCGGACAGGGAAACTATGGCTACACCTTC. This rearrangement joins TRBV5-4 to TRBJ1-2; 8 bases line up with TRBD1. V lost 2 bases, J lost 2 bases, and 5 bases stayed unmatched. The CDR3 totals 15 residues. CDR1 and CDR2 (germline): SGHNT, YYREEE (reference sequence).

Only one count was recorded for this clone. V is TRBV7-9 and J is TRBJ2-3; 11 bases align to TRBD2. With V trimmed by 5 bases and J by 6 bases, 10 bases remained unmatched. Germline assignment: CDR1 SEHNR and CDR2 FQNEAQ (reference sequence). The CDR3 covers 16 residues. The CDR3 DNA reads TGTGCCAGCAGCATTTCAGGGCTAGCGGGGGGTGATACGCAGTATTTT. Translated, it gives CASSISGLAGGDTQYF.

The chain has TRBV6-5 and TRBJ2-7; D is possibly TRBD1 (6 bases). V lost 5 bases, J lost 0 bases, and 11 bases lay in between. CDR1 is MNHEY, CDR2 SVGAGI, per germline. This CDR3 is 14 amino acids long. CDR3 amino acids: CASSITGHSYEQYF. The CDR3 nucleotides read TGTGCCAGCAGTATAACGGGACACTCCTACGAGCAGTACTTC.

This rearrangement joins TRBV4-3 to TRBJ1-4; a weak D match, TRBD1 (5 bases). Germline V gene data show CDR1 as LGHNA and CDR2 as YSLEER. V lost 1 base and J 8 bases, leaving 17 bases between the germline ends. The CDR3 has 16 residues. In DNA form, the CDR3 reads TGCGCCAGCAGCCAAGCCGCCCGGGGGAATTCGGAAAAACTGTTTTTT. Residues: CASSQAARGNSEKLFF.

The rearrangement joins TRBV30 to TRBJ2-1; a weak D match, TRBD1 (6 bases). Trimming took 5 bases from V and 5 from J, leaving 16 bases between them. The CDR3 consists of 14 residues. Germline CDR1 reads GTSNPN; CDR2 reads SVGIG (reference sequence). The DNA of the CDR3 is TGTGCCTGGGTAACCGGGACAATAAACAATGAGCAGTTCTTC. As protein: CAWVTGTINNEQFF.

The V call is TRBV6-5, the J call TRBJ2-5; 8 bases agree with TRBD2. V dropped 3 bases and J dropped 1; count of bases not matched to a gene: 7. Germline values: CDR1 MNHEY, CDR2 SVGAGI. The CDR3 has 16 amino acids. The CDR3 is CASSYSQRGLQETQYF. The CDR3 region has the DNA TGTGCCAGCAGTTATAGTCAGCGGGGGCTCCAAGAGACCCAGTACTTC.

The genes are TRBV5-5 and TRBJ1-4; 11 nucleotides agree with TRBD1. The CDR3 has 16 amino acids. V was clipped by 3 bases and J by 6 bases; unmatched bases: 7. Looked up from germline, CDR1 is SGHKS and CDR2 is YYEKEE (reference sequence). In DNA, the CDR3 is TGTGCCAGCAGCTGGGGAGGACAGGGGGCATATGAAAAACTGTTTTTT. It codes for CASSWGGQGAYEKLFF. Complete variable domain (other parts from reference TRBV5-5 and TRBJ1-4): DAGVTQSPTHLIKTRGQQVTLRCSPISGHKSVSWYQQVLGQGPQFIFQYYEKEERGRGNFPDRFSARQFPNYSSELNVNALLLGDSALYLCASSWGGQGAYEKLFFGSGTQLSVL.

Concerning this clone itself: Relative to the germline gene, one junction end is altered; a read error may explain this. The chain combines TRBV24-1 with TRBJ1-4, with D perhaps TRBD1 (6 bases). The germline CDR1 and CDR2 sequences are KGHDR and SFDVKD. CDR3 size: 15 residues. The CDR3 loop is CATSDSPPPTGRLSF. The CDR3 DNA sequence: TGTGCCACCAGTGACTCCCCACCCCCGACAGGACGACTCTCATTT.

This CDR3 reads CASRDFGGEQYF. For the CDR3, the DNA is TGTGCCAGCAGGGACTTCGGTGGCGAGCAGTACTTC. The chain links TRBV25-1 to TRBJ2-7; D is possibly TRBD2 (5 bases). Per germline, CDR1 MGHDK and CDR2 SYGVNS. This CDR3 is built from 12 residues. Trimming pared 6 bases from V and 6 bases from J, leaving 12 bases between.

The chain carries TRBV18 and TRBJ1-5, with TRBD1 matching 7 bases. Germline V CDR1 and CDR2: KGHSH, LQKENI. V was pared by 2 bases and J by 1 base, with 11 bases of the junction left unmatched. The CDR3 has 18 residues. CDR3 nucleotides: TGTGCCAGCTCACCATCCAACAGGGGTTTAGGGAGCAATCAGCCCCAGCATTTT. Translated, it gives CASSPSNRGLGSNQPQHF.

The gene calls are TRBV29-1 and TRBJ2-5; D may be TRBD2 (5 bases). CDR1 and CDR2 from the germline V gene are SQVTM and ANQGSEA. V dropped 2 bases and J dropped 1 base, with 8 bases sitting between them. The CDR3 runs 13 residues. This CDR3 is CSVERGPQETQYF. The DNA for the CDR3 is TGCAGCGTTGAACGAGGGCCCCAAGAGACCCAGTACTTC.

J is TRBJ1-1 and V is TRBV11-2, with no clear D. Germline CDR1 reads SGHAT; CDR2 reads FQNNGV. The V end lost 0 bases, the J end lost 7 bases, and 9 bases lay between the germline ends. The CDR3 runs to 13 residues. CDR3 region: CASSLDLPDEAFF. In DNA, the CDR3 is TGTGCCAGCAGCTTAGATTTGCCAGATGAAGCTTTCTTT. The variable domain in full, with the rest retrieved from reference TRBV11-2 and TRBJ1-1, is EAGVAQSPRYKIIEKRQSVAFWCNPISGHATLYWYQQILGQGPKLLIQFQNNGVVDDSQLPKDRFSAERLKGVDSTLKIQPAKLEDSAVYLCASSLDLPDEAFFGQGTRLTVV.

Concerning this clone: One end of the junction does not line up with germline, which may come from a read error. J is TRBJ2-2 and V is TRBV9, with 7 nucleotides matching TRBD1. The CDR3 is made up of 15 amino acids. CDR1 SGDLS and CDR2 YYNGEE come from the germline V gene. The CDR3 region is CASSAQTGNAGELFF. The DNA for the CDR3 is TGTGCCAGCAGCGCCCAGACAGGGAACGCCGGGGAGCTGTTTTTT.

CDR3 residues: CASSLVRGRGYGYTF. For the CDR3, the DNA is TGTGCCAGCAGCTTGGTCAGGGGGCGGGGCTATGGCTACACCTTC. V is TRBV5-8 and J is TRBJ1-2; 8 nucleotides line up with TRBD1. This CDR3 has 15 residues. V shed 0 bases, J shed 4 bases, and the junction held 5 bases outside the gene matches. Germline V CDR1 and CDR2: SGHTS, YDEGEE.

The chain carries TRBV11-2 and TRBJ1-2, with D hard to call. CDR3 size: 13 residues. Per the germline V gene, CDR1 is SGHAT and CDR2 is FQNNGV. The V end was cut by 8 bases, the J end by 1 base, with 11 bases between. The CDR3 region has the DNA TGTGCCAGCCGACACACAGTTAACTATGGCTACACCTTC. Residues: CASRHTVNYGYTF.

As DNA, the CDR3 is TGTGCCAGCAGCTTGTCCGGTAACTATGGCTACACCTTC. Amino acids: CASSLSGNYGYTF. This chain links TRBV5-6 with TRBJ1-2; D gene unclear. The ends were cut back, 1 base at V and 1 base at J, with 5 bases in the middle. Germline V gene data show CDR1 as SGHDT and CDR2 as YYEEEE. This CDR3 has 13 residues.

In DNA form, the CDR3 reads TGTGCCAGCAGCCAAAACAGGGAGGGCTACACCTTC. Translating gives CASSQNREGYTF. The chain links TRBV4-2 to TRBJ1-2; possible D gene TRBD1, 6 bases. Germline CDR1 LGHNA, CDR2 YNFKEQ. The ends were cut back, 2 bases at V and 8 bases at J, with 9 bases in the middle. This CDR3 has 12 amino acids.

The J gene is TRBJ2-5, the V gene TRBV10-3, with TRBD2 matching 11 bases. This CDR3 has 19 amino acids. J was trimmed by 2 bases and V by 3 bases; bases with no gene match: 14. Germline V CDR1 and CDR2: ENHRY, SYGVKD. The chain's CDR3 is CAISDLAGGPLGLQETQYF. In nucleotides, the CDR3 is TGTGCCATCAGTGACCTAGCGGGGGGACCACTAGGACTACAAGAGACCCAGTACTTC.

A single count supports this clone. The genes are TRBV6-6 and TRBJ2-1, with 7 nucleotides matching TRBD1. Unmatched junction bases numbered 3, after V lost 0 bases and J lost 7 bases. Looked up from germline, CDR1 is MNHNY and CDR2 is SVGAGI (reference sequence). CDR3 size: 14 residues. CDR3 in amino acids: CASSYSTGQNEQFF. CDR3 DNA: TGTGCCAGCAGTTACTCGACAGGGCAGAATGAGCAGTTCTTC.

V and J are TRBV6-6 and TRBJ2-3; TRBD2 aligns across 11 bases. The CDR3 sequence is 15 residues long. Looked up from germline, CDR1 is MNHNY and CDR2 is SVGAGI (reference sequence). V gave up 8 bases and J gave up 0 bases; unmatched junction bases: 4. CDR3 bases: TGTGCCAGCCAGTCTAGCGGGGGGAGCACAGATACGCAGTATTTT. Its translation: CASQSSGGSTDTQYF.

This rearrangement joins TRBV5-8 to TRBJ2-2; D gene uncertain. The CDR3 spans 18 residues. The germline V and J ends were trimmed by 4 bases and 0 bases, with 19 bases remaining between them. CDR1 is SGHTS, CDR2 YDEGEE, per germline. CDR3 DNA: TGTGCCAGCAGCCAAGACGGCGGTTCACTATCGAACACCGGGGAGCTGTTTTTT. Amino acids: CASSQDGGSLSNTGELFF.

V is TRBV7-6 and J is TRBJ2-3; 10 nucleotides line up with TRBD2. V trimming: 2 bases; J trimming: 0 bases; junction bases outside the gene matches: 8. Germline V gene lookup returns CDR1 SGHVS and CDR2 FNYEAQ. CDR3 size: 18 residues. CDR3 DNA: TGTGCCAGCAGCTTATCGGCTAGCGGGGGAACTAGCACAGATACGCAGTATTTT. As protein: CASSLSASGGTSTDTQYF.

The gene calls are TRBV12-3 or TRBV12-4 and TRBJ1-2; D call uncertain. This CDR3 is 12 amino acids long. Trimming took off 0 bases at V and 6 bases at J, with 5 bases between the two ends. The CDR3 DNA reads as TGTGCCAGCAGTTTAGCCAGGAATGGCTACACCTTC. This translates into CASSLARNGYTF.

The count of this clone is one. V is TRBV6-6 and J is TRBJ2-1; 9 bases are shared with TRBD2. Germline trimming cut 6 bases from V and 1 base from J; bases unmatched to any gene: 4. This CDR3 is built from 15 residues. Per germline, CDR1 MNHNY and CDR2 SVGAGI (reference sequence). The CDR3: CASRLAGESYNEQFF. CDR3 coding DNA: TGTGCCAGCAGGTTAGCGGGGGAGTCCTACAATGAGCAGTTCTTC.